What follows are 8 T cell receptor beta chains derived from one specimen sequenced in a study of blood T cell repertoires in COVID-19. Only in-frame clones appear in the TCRdb table, and some are missing; sequencing was by immunoSEQ multiplex PCR. The sample includes under 450,000 clones, around 88% seen only once; the top ten take around 12%. Input material: peripheral blood. The receptors originated from a woman aged 50 to 60 with COVID-19, enrolled during active disease.

The chain carries TRBV6-5 and TRBJ1-2; 8 bases align to TRBD1. The CDR3 loop spans 14 amino acids. The germline CDR1 and CDR2 sequences are MNHEY and SVGAGI. Trimming removed 2 bases from V and 6 bases from J; junction bases left unmatched: 5. The CDR3 sequence is CASSYPRTGHGYTF. CDR3 DNA: TGTGCCAGCAGTTACCCTCGGACAGGGCATGGCTACACCTTC.

In regard to this clone: The junction and the germline gene differ at one end; a read error may be behind it. The chain couples TRBV19 to TRBJ1-5, with TRBD1 identical over 10 bases. The length of the CDR3 is 16 residues. Germline assignment: CDR1 LNHDA and CDR2 SQIVND (reference sequence). CDR3 sequence reads: CASSKTGGGRDQPQHF. CDR3 bases: TGTGCCAGTAGCAAGACAGGGGGCGGTAGGGATCAACCCCAGCATTTT.

This clone was counted a single time. The J gene is TRBJ2-1, the V gene TRBV9; 9 nucleotides line up with TRBD1. CDR3 length equals 17 residues. The V gene's germline CDR1 is SGDLS and CDR2 YYNGEE. V was pared by 3 bases and J by 9 bases, with 16 bases of the junction left unmatched. The CDR3 region has the DNA TGTGCCAGCAGCGCGAACCCCCGGACAGGGGATGACGGTGAGCAGTTCTTC. It specifies CASSANPRTGDDGEQFF. Variable domain in full (rest from reference TRBV9 and TRBJ2-1): DSGVTQTPKHLITATGQRVTLRCSPRSGDLSVYWYQQSLDQGLQFLIQYYNGEERAKGNILERFSAQQFPDLHSELNLSSLELGDSALYFCASSANPRTGDDGEQFFGPGTRLTVL.

CDR3 sequence reads: CASSQRRGGEQYF. CDR3 DNA: TGTGCCAGCAGCCAAAGGCGGGGTGGAGAGCAGTACTTC. This chain connects TRBV13 to TRBJ2-7; D might be TRBD2 (6 bases). The CDR3 length is 13 residues. Germline V gene sequence: CDR1 PRHDT, CDR2 FYEKMQ (reference sequence). V dropped 5 bases and J dropped 7 bases, with 15 bases sitting between them.

For this clone: The same CDR3 arises from other DNA sequences in this sample as well. The rearrangement links TRBV11-3 to TRBJ1-1, with a tentative D call TRBD1 (6 bases). The CDR3 spans 14 residues. V lost 5 bases to trimming and J lost 1 base, with 11 bases between them. Per the germline V gene, CDR1 is SGHNT and CDR2 is YENEEA. The CDR3 bases are TGTGCCAGCAGCCTAGGGGGGGGGAACACTGAAGCTTTCTTT. It specifies CASSLGGGNTEAFF.

V gene TRBV21-1 combines with J gene TRBJ1-1; TRBD1, as called in the table, went unchecked against the DNA. TRBV21-1 is classified as a pseudogene. The CDR3 is 15 residues long. The CDR3 bases are TGTGCCAGCACCCCGACTGGACAGAGGAACACTGAAGCTTTCTTT. Translation: CASTPTGQRNTEAFF.

The chain employs TRBV5-3 and TRBJ1-4; 10 bases are a match to TRBD1. TRBV5-3 is filed as an ORF, its function uncertain. Germline trimming cut 0 bases from V and 7 bases from J; bases unmatched to any gene: 0. CDR3 length: 14 amino acids. The CDR3 DNA sequence: TGTGCCAGAAGCTTGGGGGACAGGGGTGAAAAACTGTTTTTT. This sequence encodes CARSLGDRGEKLFF.

This clone was seen just once. The chain carries TRBV5-1 and TRBJ1-2, with D perhaps matching TRBD1 (5 bases). V dropped 4 bases and J dropped 8 bases, with 15 bases sitting between them. The CDR3 is 13 amino acids. Germline values: CDR1 SGHRS, CDR2 YFSETQ. In DNA, the CDR3 is TGCGCCAGCAGCCTAAGGGGTGGAGGGGGCTACACCTTC. It codes for CASSLRGGGGYTF.